This T cell receptor beta chain appears in the sequencing data of a study of blood T cells in healthy people across ages. At the level of the study: Per two T cells, template switching captured roughly one barcoded beta molecule.

This clonotype has at least ten counts. With a J-beta primer mix and a sample-barcoded 5' primer, a second PCR ran about 7 to 12 cycles. One entry per CDR3 protein results from TCRdb running MiXCR on the 5' RACE reads. In the table there are some 940,000 distinct CDR3 sequences, under 35% of which are singletons. Each sample yielded at least 6 micrograms of PBMC total RNA. CDR1 and CDR2 from the germline V gene are SGHTA and FQGNSA. The CDR3 covers 15 residues. V lost 2 bases to trimming and J lost 3 bases, with 11 bases between them. These data also featured in a second study, about T cells of mothers and their children. That study adds: Slightly, though not significantly, more overlap was seen in related than in unrelated mother-child pairs.

The V and J genes are TRBV7-2 and TRBJ2-1; TRBD2 is a possible D gene (6 bases). The clonotype comes from a woman in her thirties or forties in good health. Sequencing input: blood. The CDR3 reads CASSLRGMRYNEQFF. In DNA, the CDR3 is TGTGCCAGCAGCTTACGCGGGATGCGCTACAATGAGCAGTTCTTC.